The 27 T cell receptor beta chains below come from one sample, sequenced in a study of shared clonotypes between healthy human individuals. Terminally differentiated effector memory CD45RA+ cells were left out of the naive CD8 fraction, which was CD45RO-negative and positively selected for CCR7. Profiling relied on immunoSEQ multiplex PCR, and the TCRdb table lists in-frame clones only, not all of them. The data contain approximately 720,000 clones, approximately 90% of them seen just once; the ten biggest clones take up more than 20%. Material: naive CD8+ T cells sorted from blood. The receptor source for this set is a man younger than 40 in good health.

The chain has TRBV29-1 and TRBJ1-5, with a tentative D call TRBD1 (5 bases). CDR1 and CDR2 from the germline V gene are SQVTM and ANQGSEA. This CDR3 has 18 residues. V lost 4 bases and J lost 2, with 24 bases in between. CDR3 residues: CSVVYETQGGVGNQPQHF. DNA for the CDR3: TGCAGCGTTGTTTACGAGACACAAGGAGGGGTTGGCAATCAGCCCCAGCATTTT.

The chain uses TRBV9 and TRBJ2-2, with unresolved D. Trimming left V 4 bases short and J 7 bases short, with 14 bases between. Germline assignment: CDR1 SGDLS and CDR2 YYNGEE. CDR3 length: 14 amino acids. CDR3 bases: TGTGCCAGCAGCCATAGTGGTGGAATCGGGGAGCTGTTTTTT. It encodes CASSHSGGIGELFF.

V usage is TRBV7-2 and J usage is TRBJ2-5, with unresolved D. V was pared by 4 bases and J by 4 bases, with 10 bases between. There are 13 residues in the CDR3. The germline gives CDR1 SGHTA, CDR2 FQGNSA. The CDR3 is CASSYIRRETQYF. The CDR3 region has the DNA TGTGCCAGCAGCTACATCCGACGAGAGACCCAGTACTTC.

V usage is TRBV10-3 and J usage is TRBJ1-5; 10 positions agree with TRBD1. V gave up 3 bases and J gave up 7 bases; unmatched junction bases: 9. Germline V gives CDR1 ENHRY, CDR2 SYGVKD. The CDR3 covers 16 residues. The CDR3 sequence is CAISDSEDRGRQPQHF. CDR3 coding DNA: TGTGCCATCAGTGATAGTGAAGACAGGGGGCGACAGCCCCAGCATTTT.

This chain links TRBV6-5 with TRBJ2-3, with 10 bases lining up with TRBD2. Germline CDR1 reads MNHEY; CDR2 reads SVGAGI. V shed 0 bases, J shed 2 bases, and the junction held 2 bases outside the gene matches. This CDR3 is built from 16 residues. The chain's CDR3 is CASSYSTSGDTDTQYF. CDR3 sequence (DNA): TGTGCCAGCAGTTACTCCACTAGCGGGGACACAGATACGCAGTATTTT.

The chain carries TRBV5-6 and TRBJ2-7, with 7 bases that match TRBD1. This CDR3 spans 17 amino acids. Germline CDR1 SGHDT, CDR2 YYEEEE. V shed 2 bases, J shed 3 bases, and the junction held 14 bases outside the gene matches. The CDR3 nucleotides read TGTGCCAGCAGCTTACGAACTATAGGGGGCTCCAACTACGAGCAGTACTTC. Protein sequence: CASSLRTIGGSNYEQYF.

As to this clone: This specimen includes other DNA sequences encoding the same CDR3. V usage is TRBV27 and J usage is TRBJ2-7; TRBD1 matches 8 bases. The germline CDR1 and CDR2 sequences are MNHEY and SMNVEV (reference sequence). The CDR3 sequence is 15 residues long. V dropped 2 bases and J dropped 2; count of bases not matched to a gene: 5. The CDR3 sequence is CASSLNGQGPYEQYF. DNA of the CDR3: TGTGCCAGCAGTTTAAACGGACAGGGTCCCTACGAGCAGTACTTC.

This rearrangement joins TRBV28 to TRBJ1-2; 9 bases align to TRBD1. Trimming removed 6 bases from V and 7 bases from J; junction bases left unmatched: 9. The CDR3 sequence is 14 residues long. The germline gives CDR1 MDHEN, CDR2 SYDVKM. The DNA of the CDR3 is TGTGCCAGCAGATATCCGGGACAGGGATCTGGCTACACCTTC. It codes for CASRYPGQGSGYTF.

This clone was counted a few times. This chain connects TRBV11-2 to TRBJ2-7, with 7 bases lining up with TRBD2. The CDR3 has 14 residues. CDR1 and CDR2 (germline): SGHAT, FQNNGV. Trimming cost V 2 bases and J 3 bases; bases outside gene matches: 4. The CDR3: CASSLTAGDYEQYF. CDR3 nucleotides: TGTGCCAGCAGCTTAACCGCGGGGGACTACGAGCAGTACTTC.

The chain couples TRBV18 to TRBJ2-7; no reliable D call. Trimming removed 0 bases at V and 0 bases at J, with 6 bases between. This CDR3 region has 14 residues. Germline loops: CDR1 KGHSH, CDR2 LQKENI. CDR3 in amino acids: CASSPPSASYEQYF. CDR3 nucleotides: TGTGCCAGCTCACCACCGAGTGCCTCCTACGAGCAGTACTTC.

The rearrangement links TRBV4-1 to TRBJ1-2, with D perhaps matching TRBD1 (5 bases). Germline V CDR1 and CDR2: MGHRA, YSYEKL. The length of the CDR3 is 14 residues. Trimming cost V 4 bases and J 0 bases, with 9 bases left between them. CDR3 nucleotide sequence: TGCGCCAGCAGCCCTCAGGGAGCTAACTATGGCTACACCTTC. Residues: CASSPQGANYGYTF.

The V and J genes are TRBV4-1 and TRBJ2-5; perhaps TRBD1 as D (6 bases). V shed 0 bases and J shed 4 bases, with 6 bases lying between them. Germline values: CDR1 MGHRA, CDR2 YSYEKL. The CDR3 runs 13 residues. CDR3 in amino acids: CASSQEQGETQYF. Here the CDR3 DNA reads TGCGCCAGCAGCCAAGAACAGGGAGAGACCCAGTACTTC.

This chain connects TRBV11-2 to TRBJ2-7, with 7 positions matching TRBD2. There are 15 residues in the CDR3. V shed 5 bases and J 4 bases; nucleotides not matched to a gene: 11. Germline CDR1 and CDR2: SGHAT and FQNNGV. The CDR3 DNA is TGTGCCAGCAGCCCAGGGAGGGATTTCGGATACGAGCAGTACTTC. Residues: CASSPGRDFGYEQYF.

The rearrangement links TRBV12-5 to TRBJ1-1; D gene unclear. The CDR3 length is 13 residues. V lost 2 bases to trimming and J lost 3 bases, with 7 bases between them. The germline V gene encodes CDR1 LGHNT and CDR2 FRNRAP. The DNA of the CDR3 is TGTGCTAGTGGTTTGTCGGTCTACACTGAAGCTTTCTTT. Translation gives CASGLSVYTEAFF. The complete variable domain, with remaining parts taken from reference TRBV12-5 and TRBJ1-1, reads DARVTQTPRHKVTEMGQEVTMRCQPILGHNTVFWYRQTMMQGLELLAYFRNRAPLDDSGMPKDRFSAEMPDATLATLKIQPSEPRDSAVYFCASGLSVYTEAFFGQGTRLTVV.

The gene calls are TRBV7-3 and TRBJ2-3; D may be TRBD2 (6 bases). Germline CDR1 is SGHTA and CDR2 is FQGTGA. The ends were cut back, 4 bases at V and 6 bases at J, with 11 bases in the middle. The CDR3 is 13 amino acids. The CDR3 spells CASSSVGGDTQYF. DNA of the CDR3: TGTGCCAGCAGCTCGGTTGGGGGGGATACGCAGTATTTT.

V and J are TRBV19 and TRBJ1-1; 7 positions match TRBD1. The germline V gene encodes CDR1 LNHDA and CDR2 SQIVND (reference sequence). This CDR3 has 14 amino acids. The V and J ends lost 1 base and 5 bases, in that order; junction bases with no gene match: 4. The CDR3 region has the DNA TGTGCCAGTAGTATAGGGACAGGCCTAACTGAAGCTTTCTTT. Its translation is CASSIGTGLTEAFF.

This chain links TRBV28 with TRBJ2-7; TRBD1 matches 9 bases. This CDR3 has 16 amino acids. The V and J ends lost 1 base and 2 bases, in that order; junction bases with no gene match: 6. In germline, CDR1 is MDHEN, CDR2 SYDVKM. CDR3 nucleotides: TGTGCCAGCAGTTTATCATCGGGACAGGGTGCCTACGAGCAGTACTTC. Protein sequence: CASSLSSGQGAYEQYF.

The CDR3 spells CASSLAVGVSGELFF. The CDR3 nucleotides are TGTGCCAGCAGTTTAGCGGTGGGGGTATCCGGGGAGCTGTTTTTT. This sequence joins TRBV27 and TRBJ2-2; D possibly uses TRBD1 or TRBD2 (5 bases each). Germline values: CDR1 MNHEY, CDR2 SMNVEV (reference sequence). V dropped 2 bases and J dropped 6 bases, with 13 bases sitting between them. CDR3 size: 15 residues.

The chain links TRBV4-1 to TRBJ1-2; D perhaps matches TRBD1 (6 bases). Per the germline V gene, CDR1 is MGHRA and CDR2 is YSYEKL. Trimming removed 3 bases at V and 7 bases at J, with 12 bases between. There are 13 residues in the CDR3. As DNA, the CDR3 is TGCGCCAGCAGCCAGGCAGGGGAGGGTGGCTACACCTTC. It translates to CASSQAGEGGYTF.

The rearrangement joins TRBV5-1 to TRBJ2-1; D remains unclear. The germline V gene encodes CDR1 SGHRS and CDR2 YFSETQ. The CDR3 contains 15 residues. The V and J ends lost 1 base and 0 bases respectively, with 8 bases between them. CDR3 in DNA: TGCGCCAGCAGCTTGATTTCGAGCTCCTACAATGAGCAGTTCTTC. Its protein is CASSLISSSYNEQFF. Complete variable domain (other parts from reference TRBV5-1 and TRBJ2-1): KAGVTQTPRYLIKTRGQQVTLSCSPISGHRSVSWYQQTPGQGLQFLFEYFSETQRNKGNFPGRFSGRQFSNSRSEMNVSTLELGDSALYLCASSLISSSYNEQFFGPGTRLTVL.

In this sample, this clone turned up once. The V and J genes are TRBV9 and TRBJ2-7, with 10 bases matching TRBD2. The V gene's germline CDR1 is SGDLS and CDR2 YYNGEE. The CDR3 has 15 amino acids. The V gene end was trimmed by 0 bases and the J gene end by 3 bases; junction bases not matched to a gene: 3. Here the CDR3 reads CASSVELAGIYEQYF. CDR3 sequence (DNA): TGTGCCAGCAGCGTAGAACTAGCGGGGATCTACGAGCAGTACTTC.

The chain links TRBV19 to TRBJ2-1, with 9 bases matching TRBD1. Trimming at V came to 6 bases and at J to 12 bases, leaving 15 bases not matched to a gene. Germline assignment: CDR1 LNHDA and CDR2 SQIVND (reference sequence). This CDR3 is 15 amino acids long. CDR3 loop: CASRDRGSHGGWQFF. CDR3 nucleotide sequence: TGTGCCAGTAGGGACAGGGGAAGCCATGGAGGGTGGCAGTTCTTC.

The count of this clone is one. The rearrangement uses TRBV27 and TRBJ2-3; 8 bases fit TRBD2. The CDR3 spans 15 residues. The trim removed 4 bases at V and 0 bases at J, leaving 3 bases unmatched. From germline, CDR1 is MNHEY and CDR2 SMNVEV (reference sequence). The CDR3 DNA reads TGTGCCAGCAGTTGGGGACTAGAAAGCACAGATACGCAGTATTTT. As protein: CASSWGLESTDTQYF.

The V gene is TRBV10-3, the J gene TRBJ1-1; TRBD1 agrees at 10 bases. Germline V gives CDR1 ENHRY, CDR2 SYGVKD. Unmatched junction bases numbered 8, after V lost 10 bases and J lost 0 bases. This CDR3 has 15 residues. The CDR3 bases are TGTGCCACTCTCCCGGGACAGGGGATGAACACTGAAGCTTTCTTT. This gives the protein CATLPGQGMNTEAFF.

V and J are TRBV5-1 and TRBJ2-5; 7 bases fit TRBD2. Germline V lookup: CDR1 SGHRS, CDR2 YFSETQ. The CDR3 totals 15 residues. J lost 5 bases, V lost 6 bases, and 13 bases had no gene match. The chain's CDR3 is CASTSMAGEAETQYF. The CDR3 DNA is TGCGCCAGCACCTCCATGGCGGGAGAGGCGGAGACCCAGTACTTC. The full variable domain, in which reference TRBV5-1 and TRBJ2-5 provide the parts outside the CDR3, is KAGVTQTPRYLIKTRGQQVTLSCSPISGHRSVSWYQQTPGQGLQFLFEYFSETQRNKGNFPGRFSGRQFSNSRSEMNVSTLELGDSALYLCASTSMAGEAETQYFGPGTRLLVL.

The gene calls are TRBV29-1 and TRBJ2-7; 8 bases align to TRBD1. Per the germline V gene, CDR1 is SQVTM and CDR2 is ANQGSEA. V trimming: 2 bases; J trimming: 7 bases; junction bases outside the gene matches: 13. The CDR3 is made up of 15 amino acids. The CDR3: CSVERAAGGLGEQYF. The CDR3 coding sequence is TGCAGCGTTGAACGGGCGGCAGGGGGCTTAGGAGAGCAGTACTTC.

The CDR3 region has the DNA TGTGCCACTGAGGACAGGGTGGATGGGGCCAACGTCCTGACTTTC. This codes for CATEDRVDGANVLTF. The rearrangement uses TRBV2 and TRBJ2-6; TRBD1 agrees at 8 bases. With V trimmed by 10 bases and J by 3 bases, 8 bases remained unmatched. The CDR3 sequence is 15 residues long. CDR1 is SNHLY and CDR2 is FYNNEI in the germline V gene.